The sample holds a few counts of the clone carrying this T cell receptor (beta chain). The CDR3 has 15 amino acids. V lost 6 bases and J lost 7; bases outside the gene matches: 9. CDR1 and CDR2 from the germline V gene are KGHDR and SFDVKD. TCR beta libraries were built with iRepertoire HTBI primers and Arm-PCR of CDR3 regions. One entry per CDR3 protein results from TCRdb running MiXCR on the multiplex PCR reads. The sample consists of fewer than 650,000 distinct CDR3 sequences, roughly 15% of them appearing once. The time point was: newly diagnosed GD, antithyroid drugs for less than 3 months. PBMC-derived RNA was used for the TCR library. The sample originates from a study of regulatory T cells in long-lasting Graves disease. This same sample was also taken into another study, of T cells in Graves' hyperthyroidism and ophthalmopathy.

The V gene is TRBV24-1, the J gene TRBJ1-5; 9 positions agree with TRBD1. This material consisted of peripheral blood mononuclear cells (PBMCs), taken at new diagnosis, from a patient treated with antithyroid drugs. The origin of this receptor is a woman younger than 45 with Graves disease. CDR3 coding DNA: TGTGCCACCAGTAGGACAGGGGCGCACGGGCAGCCCCAGCATTTT. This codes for CATSRTGAHGQPQHF.